These T cell receptor beta chains were read from a single sample in a study of blood T cells in healthy people across ages. One entry per CDR3 protein, called by TCRdb with MiXCR from the 5' RACE reads. The profile shows approximately 600,000 distinct CDR3 sequences, about 53% of them singletons. Sequenced sample: blood. The receptors shown here come from a man aged 55 to 70 in good health. Each CDR3 is given with its conserved first and last residue. The order of the fields is clone size, J gene, D gene, V gene, CDR3 DNA, CDR3 protein. D genes are given only for firm matches. Clone size is not always given. Where it is, it says once, few, many or a class for expanded clones.

- | TRBJ2-5 | TRBD2 | TRBV20-1 | TGCAGTGCTAGCCTAGCGGGGGAGGAGACCCAGTACTTC | CSASLAGEETQYF
few | TRBJ2-3 | TRBD1 | TRBV20-1 | TGCAGTGCTAGCAGGACACAGGGGAACACAGATACGCAGTATTTT | CSASRTQGNTDTQYF
- | TRBJ2-5 | - | TRBV5-1 | TGCGCCAGCAGCCTCCGGGACACCTCTACGGAGACCCAGTACTTC | CASSLRDTSTETQYF
- | TRBJ2-4 | - | TRBV29-1 | TGCAGCGTTCCCCAGCACACGGAGCAGTACTTC | CSVPQHTEQYF
- | TRBJ2-1 | TRBD2 | TRBV7-2 | TGTGCCAGCAGCTTAGAGGGACTAGTGTCTCGTGAGCAGTTCTTC | CASSLEGLVSREQFF
- | TRBJ1-1 | - | TRBV21-1 | TGTGCCAGCTCGCCCAGTGGGGGGAACACTGAAGCTTTCTTT | CASSPSGGNTEAFF
- | TRBJ2-1 | - | TRBV7-9 | TGTGCCAGCCCTCCGGGGCTCGTCGGCAATGAGCAGTTCTTC | CASPPGLVGNEQFF
- | TRBJ2-5 | TRBD1 | TRBV12-3/TRBV12-4 | TGTGCCAGCAGCCGACAGGGGGGTGTTGGGACCCAGTACTTC | CASSRQGGVGTQYF
few | TRBJ2-1 | TRBD2 | TRBV7-2 | TGTGCCAGCAGCCACGGGGGGTTGGGCTATGAGCAGTTCTTC | CASSHGGLGYEQFF
- | TRBJ2-1 | TRBD1 | TRBV12-3/TRBV12-4 | TGTGCCAGCAGTCGCACGGCCGGGACAGGGGGTCATGAGCAGTTCTTC | CASSRTAGTGGHEQFF
- | TRBJ1-4 | - | TRBV28 | TGTGCCAGCACCGTCCGGGTCCAGGAAAAACTGTTTTTT | CASTVRVQEKLFF
- | TRBJ2-7 | TRBD1 | TRBV6-2/TRBV6-3 | TGTGCCAGCAGGCAACTACAGGGGATCTACGAGCAGTACTTC | CASRQLQGIYEQYF
few | TRBJ2-5 | TRBD1 | TRBV11-2 | TGTGCCAGCAGCATAGGACAGGGAGGAGAGACCCAGTACTTC | CASSIGQGGETQYF
- | TRBJ2-3 | - | TRBV29-1 | TGCAGCGTTGAGGGGATAGTCTCGGATACGCAGTATTTT | CSVEGIVSDTQYF
- | TRBJ1-1 | - | TRBV29-1 | TGCAGCGCGAGGGGTCCAGGGGACGGCACTGAAGCTTTCTTT | CSARGPGDGTEAFF
- | TRBJ2-6 | - | TRBV6-6 | TGTGCCAGCAGTTACGGCCTCTCCGGGGCCAACGTCCTGACTTTC | CASSYGLSGANVLTF
- | TRBJ2-7 | - | TRBV20-1 | TGCAGTGCTAGCCGGGGTCTCGGGGATCGCTACGAGCAGTACTTC | CSASRGLGDRYEQYF
- | TRBJ2-3 | TRBD2 | TRBV20-1 | TGCAGTGCCCGACTAGCGGGGGACCTCACAGATACGCAGTATTTT | CSARLAGDLTDTQYF